This T cell receptor beta chain was identified during a study of OX40 agonist ivuxolimab in advanced cancers. Study in general: People who had prior anti-PD-1, anti-PD-L1 or anti-CTLA-4 therapy could take part, and approximately 43% had some.

TCRdb's copy holds only in-frame clones and misses some; the assay was immunoSEQ multiplex PCR. Seen here are about 99,000 clones, approximately 95% observed once, and the top ten hold around 2.2%. Unmatched junction bases numbered 11, after V lost 4 bases and J lost 4 bases. CDR1 and CDR2 from the germline V gene are SNHLY and FYNNEI. This CDR3 has 16 residues. This clonotype was sampled from an adult with an advanced solid tumor such as melanoma, head and neck, liver or kidney cancer. J is TRBJ2-5 and V is TRBV2, with 8 nucleotides matching TRBD1. Material: CD4+ or CD8+ T cells sorted from blood, obtained in a trial of the OX40 agonist ivuxolimab. Written as DNA, the CDR3 is TGTGCCAGCAGTGCACGACCGGGACAGGCGGGAGAGACCCAGTACTTC. Its protein is CASSARPGQAGETQYF.